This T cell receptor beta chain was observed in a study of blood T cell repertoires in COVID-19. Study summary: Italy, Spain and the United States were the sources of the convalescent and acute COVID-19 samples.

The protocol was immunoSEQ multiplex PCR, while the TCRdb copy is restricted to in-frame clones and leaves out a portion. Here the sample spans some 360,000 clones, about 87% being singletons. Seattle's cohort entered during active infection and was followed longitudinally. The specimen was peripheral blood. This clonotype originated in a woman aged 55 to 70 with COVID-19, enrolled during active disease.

CDR3: CASSLGQYNSPLHF. CDR3 nucleotides: TGTGCCAGCAGCTTGGGACAGTATAATTCACCCCTCCACTTT. V is TRBV5-4 and J is TRBJ1-6; D is perhaps TRBD1 (5 bases). The CDR3 spans 14 residues. Germline lookup yields CDR1 SGHNT and CDR2 YYREEE (reference sequence). V lost 0 bases, J lost 4 bases, and 5 bases lay in between.